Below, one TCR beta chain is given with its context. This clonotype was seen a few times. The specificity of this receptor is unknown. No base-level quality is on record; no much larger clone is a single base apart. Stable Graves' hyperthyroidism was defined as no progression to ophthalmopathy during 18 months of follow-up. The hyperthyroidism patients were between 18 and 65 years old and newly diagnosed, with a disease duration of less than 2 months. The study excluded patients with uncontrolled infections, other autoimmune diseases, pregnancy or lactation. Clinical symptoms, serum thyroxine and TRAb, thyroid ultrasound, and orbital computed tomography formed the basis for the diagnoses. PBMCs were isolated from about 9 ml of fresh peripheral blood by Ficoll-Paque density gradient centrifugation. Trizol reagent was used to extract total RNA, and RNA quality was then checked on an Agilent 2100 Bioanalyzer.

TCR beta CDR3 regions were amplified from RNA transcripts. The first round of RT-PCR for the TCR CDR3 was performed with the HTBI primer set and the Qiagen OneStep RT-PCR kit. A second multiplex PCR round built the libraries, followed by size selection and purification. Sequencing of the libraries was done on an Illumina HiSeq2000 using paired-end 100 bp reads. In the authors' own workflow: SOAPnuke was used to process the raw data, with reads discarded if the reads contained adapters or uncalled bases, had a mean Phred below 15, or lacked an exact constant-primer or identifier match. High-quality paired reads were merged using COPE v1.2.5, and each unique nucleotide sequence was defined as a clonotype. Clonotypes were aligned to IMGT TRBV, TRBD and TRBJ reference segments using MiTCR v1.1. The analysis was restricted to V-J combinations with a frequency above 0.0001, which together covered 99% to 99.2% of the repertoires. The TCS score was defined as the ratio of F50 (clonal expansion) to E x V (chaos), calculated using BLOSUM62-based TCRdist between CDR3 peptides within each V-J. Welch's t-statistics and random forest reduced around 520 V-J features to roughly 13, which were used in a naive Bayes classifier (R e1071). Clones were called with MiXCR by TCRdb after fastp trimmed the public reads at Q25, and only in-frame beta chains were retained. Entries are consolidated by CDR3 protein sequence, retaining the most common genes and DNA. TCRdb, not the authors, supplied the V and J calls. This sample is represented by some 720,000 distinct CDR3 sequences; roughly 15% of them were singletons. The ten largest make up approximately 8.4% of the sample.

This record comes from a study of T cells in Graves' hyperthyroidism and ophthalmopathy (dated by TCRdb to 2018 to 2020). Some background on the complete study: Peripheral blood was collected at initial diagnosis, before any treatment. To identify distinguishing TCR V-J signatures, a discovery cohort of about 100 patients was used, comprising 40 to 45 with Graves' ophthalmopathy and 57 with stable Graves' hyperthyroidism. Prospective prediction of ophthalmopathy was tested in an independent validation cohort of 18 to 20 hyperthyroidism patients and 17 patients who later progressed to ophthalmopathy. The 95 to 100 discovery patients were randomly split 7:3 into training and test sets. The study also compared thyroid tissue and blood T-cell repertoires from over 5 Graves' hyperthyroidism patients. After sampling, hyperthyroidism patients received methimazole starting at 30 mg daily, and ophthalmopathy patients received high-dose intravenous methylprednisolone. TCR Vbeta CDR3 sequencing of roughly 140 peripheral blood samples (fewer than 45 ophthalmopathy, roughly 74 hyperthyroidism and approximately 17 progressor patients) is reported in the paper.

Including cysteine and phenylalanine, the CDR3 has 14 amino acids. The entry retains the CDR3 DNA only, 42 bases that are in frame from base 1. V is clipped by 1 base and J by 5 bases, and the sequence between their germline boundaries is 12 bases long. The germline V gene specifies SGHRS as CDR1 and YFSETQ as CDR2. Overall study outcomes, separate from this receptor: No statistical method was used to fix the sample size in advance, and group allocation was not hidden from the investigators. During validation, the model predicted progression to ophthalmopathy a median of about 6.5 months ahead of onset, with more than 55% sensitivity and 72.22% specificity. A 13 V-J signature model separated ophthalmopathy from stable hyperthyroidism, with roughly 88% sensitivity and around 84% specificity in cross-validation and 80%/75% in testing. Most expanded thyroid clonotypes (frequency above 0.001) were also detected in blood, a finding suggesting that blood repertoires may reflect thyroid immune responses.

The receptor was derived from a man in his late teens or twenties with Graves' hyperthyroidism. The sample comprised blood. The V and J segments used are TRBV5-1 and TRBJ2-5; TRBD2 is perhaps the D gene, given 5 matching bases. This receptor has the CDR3 CASSLFSERETQYF. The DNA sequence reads TGCGCCAGCAGCTTGTTTTCCGAGCGGGAGACCCAGTACTTC.